This T cell receptor (beta chain) originates from a study of TIL therapy for anti-PD-1-resistant metastatic lung cancer. About the study: Median patient age was about 55, ranging about 38-80 years. The study, taken as a whole, reports: Patients were highly selected, enriched for treatment-naive, never-smoker and oncogene-addicted cases.

Sequencing used immunoSEQ v3. Each library reached 2.1 million or so read pairs, or roughly 4.5-6 million at deep level. The assay was immunoSEQ multiplex PCR, and TCRdb's table has in-frame clones only and misses some. The sample carries approximately 53,000 clones, 65% to 80% recorded once. Worth noting for this clone: Its antigen remains unidentified.

Time point meaning: pre-treatment sample, taken before nivolumab and TIL therapy. Adults with stage 4 NSCLC were enrolled in a phase I trial. The CDR3 has 14 amino acids. V gave up 5 bases and J gave up 4 bases; unmatched junction bases: 5. Germline V CDR1 and CDR2: MDHEN, SYDVKM. The chain has TRBV28 and TRBJ2-7, with 10 bases fitting TRBD1. This receptor was taken from a woman between 30 and 85 years old with non-small cell lung cancer. The source was blood, collected at baseline. CDR3 residues: CASSRPGQGYEQYF. For the CDR3, the DNA is TGTGCCAGCAGTCGACCGGGACAGGGGTACGAGCAGTACTTC.